These 27 T cell receptor beta chains came from one sample sequenced in a study of T-cell memory formation after mild COVID-19. TCRdb re-derived calls from the 5' RACE reads in MiXCR, one entry per CDR3 protein. Found here are 300,000 to 400,000 distinct CDR3 sequences, approximately 29% of them singletons; the top ten hold 13%. Sequencing was done on a sample of PBMCs or a T cell subset sorted from them (not recorded which). These receptors came from an adult woman who had mild COVID-19 (a few samples of this study predate the infection). Cell type and time point are not known.

This clonotype was counted a few times. The J gene is TRBJ2-7, the V gene TRBV20-1, with 11 bases fitting TRBD2. This CDR3 comprises 15 residues. CDR1 and CDR2 (germline): DFQATT, SNEGSKA (reference sequence). V gave up 5 bases and J gave up 2 bases; unmatched junction bases: 8. This CDR3 is CSAPQLAGVPYEQYF. The CDR3 DNA follows: TGCAGTGCTCCGCAACTAGCGGGAGTCCCCTACGAGCAGTACTTC.

This clonotype was detected only a few times. The gene calls are TRBV18 and TRBJ2-2; D gene uncertain. The CDR3 length is 14 residues. Germline assignment: CDR1 KGHSH and CDR2 LQKENI. Trimming took 3 bases from V and 1 from J, leaving 6 bases between them. The DNA for the CDR3 is TGTGCCAGCTCACCGGGGAAGAACACCGGGGAGCTGTTTTTT. It encodes CASSPGKNTGELFF.

In this sample, this clonotype turned up a few times. This rearrangement joins TRBV9 to TRBJ1-1; D is unresolved. Looked up from germline, CDR1 is SGDLS and CDR2 is YYNGEE. There are 12 residues in the CDR3. V lost 0 bases and J lost 7, with 7 bases in between. CDR3 DNA: TGTGCCAGCAGCGTAGGTTCAGGTGAAGCTTTCTTT. This translates into CASSVGSGEAFF.

This clonotype was found a few times. This chain connects TRBV12-3 or TRBV12-4 to TRBJ1-2; 10 bases are a match to TRBD1. V dropped 5 bases and J dropped 8; count of bases not matched to a gene: 8. This CDR3 has 14 residues. In nucleotides, the CDR3 is TGTGCCAGCAGTCCGGACAGGGGGTACGGAGGCTACACCTTC. This sequence encodes CASSPDRGYGGYTF.

The gene calls are TRBV4-3 and TRBJ1-2, with 7 positions matching TRBD1. Germline values: CDR1 LGHNA, CDR2 YSLEER. The V segment lost 2 bases and the J segment 4 bases; nucleotides outside the gene matches: 13. The CDR3 is made up of 17 amino acids. CDR3 in amino acids: CASSQRRDSDTFYGYTF. The CDR3, as DNA: TGCGCCAGCAGCCAAAGGCGGGACAGCGATACGTTCTATGGCTACACCTTC.

The chain recombines TRBV20-1 with TRBJ1-1; weak D call: TRBD1 (6 bases). Germline V gene data show CDR1 as DFQATT and CDR2 as SNEGSKA (reference sequence). Trimming cost V 6 bases and J 4 bases, with 18 bases left between them. There are 14 residues in the CDR3. The CDR3 nucleotides are TGCAGTGCCGCCCTCGGGGGCATGGCCACTGAAGCTTTCTTT. Encoded protein: CSAALGGMATEAFF.

This chain joins TRBV20-1 and TRBJ1-1; 7 bases fit TRBD1. The CDR3 consists of 13 residues. V shed 4 bases and J 1 base; nucleotides not matched to a gene: 3. In germline, CDR1 is DFQATT, CDR2 SNEGSKA (reference sequence). CDR3 in amino acids: CSATQGTNTEAFF. CDR3 nucleotide sequence: TGCAGTGCTACACAGGGGACGAACACTGAAGCTTTCTTT.

This clonotype was picked up many times. V is TRBV5-1 and J is TRBJ2-1; weak D call: TRBD1 (5 bases). The germline CDR1 and CDR2 sequences are SGHRS and YFSETQ. This CDR3 comprises 15 residues. V gave up 0 bases and J gave up 4 bases, with 11 bases separating them. The CDR3 DNA is TGCGCCAGCAGCTTGGCCATGGCAGGGTACAATGAGCAGTTCTTC. As protein: CASSLAMAGYNEQFF.

The chain uses TRBV20-1 and TRBJ1-1, with a tentative D call TRBD1 (5 bases). The CDR3 totals 17 residues. Trimming removed 5 bases at V and 1 base at J, with 23 bases between. Germline CDR1 is DFQATT and CDR2 is SNEGSKA (reference sequence). DNA for the CDR3: TGCAGTGCTCCCCGTGAAGGGGCAGGGCTCCAGAACACTGAAGCTTTCTTT. Its translation: CSAPREGAGLQNTEAFF.

This clonotype was recorded a few times. CDR3 DNA sequence: TGTGCCAGCAGCTTTCGCGTGGCGGGAGGGCGATCAGATACGCAGTATTTT. Protein product: CASSFRVAGGRSDTQYF. This rearrangement joins TRBV7-2 to TRBJ2-3; TRBD2 matches at 9 bases. This CDR3 has 17 residues. J was trimmed by 4 bases and V by 3 bases; bases with no gene match: 11. Germline V lookup: CDR1 SGHTA, CDR2 FQGNSA.

CDR3 bases: TGTGCCAGCAGTTACTTCTTGACAAGCATGAACACTGAAGCTTTCTTT. This encodes CASSYFLTSMNTEAFF. The chain links TRBV6-6 to TRBJ1-1, with D unclear. V lost 1 base, J lost 0 bases, and 12 bases lay in between. Per the germline V gene, CDR1 is MNHNY and CDR2 is SVGAGI (reference sequence). There are 16 residues in the CDR3.

This clonotype has more than one count but fewer than ten. This chain connects TRBV5-1 to TRBJ1-1; no reliable D call. This CDR3 region has 14 residues. Germline V gene sequence: CDR1 SGHRS, CDR2 YFSETQ. Between the trimmed V and J ends, which lost 0 bases and 1 base, there was a span of 7 bases. CDR3 sequence reads: CASSLAQENTEAFF. The CDR3 DNA reads as TGCGCCAGCAGCTTGGCCCAGGAGAACACTGAAGCTTTCTTT. Combining the CDR3 with reference TRBV5-1 and TRBJ1-1 gives the whole variable domain KAGVTQTPRYLIKTRGQQVTLSCSPISGHRSVSWYQQTPGQGLQFLFEYFSETQRNKGNFPGRFSGRQFSNSRSEMNVSTLELGDSALYLCASSLAQENTEAFFGQGTRLTVV.

The CDR3 DNA is TGTGCCAGTAGTCCCATGACAGGGCGAGGCACTGAAGCTTTCTTT. This sequence encodes CASSPMTGRGTEAFF. The rearrangement joins TRBV19 to TRBJ1-1, with 7 nucleotides matching TRBD1. Trimming took 5 bases from V and 4 from J; bases not matched to a gene: 10. CDR3 length equals 15 residues. Germline CDR1 LNHDA, CDR2 SQIVND (reference sequence). The entire variable domain, with the rest obtained from reference TRBV19 and TRBJ1-1, is as follows: DGGITQSPKYLFRKEGQNVTLSCEQNLNHDAMYWYRQDPGQGLRLIYYSQIVNDFQKGDIAEGYSVSREKKESFPLTVTSAQKNPTAFYLCASSPMTGRGTEAFFGQGTRLTVV.

This clonotype was observed a handful of times. This chain connects TRBV24-1 to TRBJ2-3; 14 positions agree with TRBD2. Germline V gene data show CDR1 as KGHDR and CDR2 as SFDVKD. The ends lost 5 bases at V and 5 bases at J; junction bases unmatched: 8. The CDR3 is made up of 17 amino acids. The CDR3 DNA is TGTGCCACCAGTGCCCAGACTAGCGGGAGGGCGGAAGATACGCAGTATTTT. This codes for CATSAQTSGRAEDTQYF.

This clonotype was found a few times. This sequence joins TRBV29-1 and TRBJ2-3, with D possibly matching TRBD1 (5 bases). CDR3 length: 13 residues. Germline CDR1 and CDR2: SQVTM and ANQGSEA. V lost 4 bases and J 6 bases, leaving 14 bases between the germline ends. The CDR3: CSVVLVGPDTQYF. CDR3 sequence (DNA): TGCAGCGTTGTATTAGTGGGGCCGGATACGCAGTATTTT.

The chain joins TRBV5-1 to TRBJ2-3; 11 bases agree with TRBD1. Losses at the gene ends were 0 bases for V and 3 bases for J; bases not matched to a gene: 3. The CDR3 totals 16 residues. The germline V gene has CDR1 SGHRS and CDR2 YFSETQ. The CDR3 sequence is CASSLEDRGPTDTQYF. The CDR3 DNA follows: TGCGCCAGCAGCTTGGAGGACAGGGGGCCTACAGATACGCAGTATTTT.

The J gene is TRBJ1-1, the V gene TRBV4-1, with 8 nucleotides matching TRBD1. The V segment lost 1 base and the J segment 7 bases; nucleotides outside the gene matches: 5. Germline V gene lookup returns CDR1 MGHRA and CDR2 YSYEKL. The CDR3 sequence is 14 residues long. The CDR3 spells CASSQGQGRSEAFF. Written as DNA, the CDR3 is TGCGCCAGCAGCCAAGGACAGGGGAGAAGTGAAGCTTTCTTT.

The chain employs TRBV4-3 and TRBJ2-2, with D possibly matching TRBD2 (5 bases). The CDR3 has 16 residues. The V end was cut by 3 bases, the J end by 3 bases, with 14 bases between. Germline V gene sequence: CDR1 LGHNA, CDR2 YSLEER. CDR3 nucleotides: TGCGCCAGCAGCCACGGAACTAGTGCCTACACCGGGGAGCTGTTTTTT. This codes for CASSHGTSAYTGELFF.

This clonotype was observed a handful of times. CDR3: CASTGLAGAEQFF. The CDR3 nucleotides are TGTGCCAGCACAGGACTAGCGGGGGCTGAGCAGTTCTTC. The V and J genes are TRBV6-5 and TRBJ2-1; TRBD2 matches 13 bases. CDR1 is MNHEY and CDR2 is SVGAGI in the germline V gene. The CDR3 length is 13 residues. The trim removed 7 bases at V and 9 bases at J, leaving 3 bases unmatched.

This clonotype was observed a few times. This sequence joins TRBV12-3 or TRBV12-4 and TRBJ2-3; 8 bases fit TRBD2. V lost 7 bases, J lost 2 bases, and 5 bases stayed unmatched. The CDR3 sequence is 14 residues long. The CDR3 reads CASTPAGDTDTQYF. CDR3 DNA: TGTGCCAGCACCCCAGCGGGGGACACAGATACGCAGTATTTT.

The V call is TRBV4-1, the J call TRBJ2-3; D is ambiguous. This CDR3 has 15 amino acids. V dropped 2 bases and J dropped 8 bases, with 17 bases sitting between them. CDR1 MGHRA and CDR2 YSYEKL come from the germline V gene. CDR3 loop: CASSQPRTGAGTQYF. The CDR3 bases are TGCGCCAGCAGCCAACCTAGGACGGGCGCCGGTACGCAGTATTTT.

The V call is TRBV7-9, the J call TRBJ2-2; TRBD2 might be the D (6 bases). The CDR3 covers 16 residues. Germline CDR1 is SEHNR and CDR2 is FQNEAQ (reference sequence). V lost 6 bases to trimming and J lost 3 bases, with 17 bases between them. The CDR3 here is CASSLAHGTHTGELFF. The CDR3 DNA is TGTGCCAGCAGTCTAGCCCACGGGACTCACACCGGGGAGCTGTTTTTT. Combining the CDR3 with reference TRBV7-9 and TRBJ2-2 gives the whole variable domain DTGVSQNPRHKITKRGQNVTFRCDPISEHNRLYWYRQTLGQGPEFLTYFQNEAQLEKSRLLSDRFSAERPKGSFSTLEIQRTEQGDSAMYLCASSLAHGTHTGELFFGEGSRLTVL.

V usage is TRBV10-3 and J usage is TRBJ2-7, with D possibly being TRBD1 or TRBD2 (5 bases each). V was pared by 11 bases and J by 2 bases, with 16 bases between. CDR3 length: 13 amino acids. CDR1 ENHRY and CDR2 SYGVKD come from the germline V gene. The CDR3 sequence: CALGRDLTYEQYF. The CDR3 nucleotides are TGTGCCCTGGGCAGGGACCTAACCTACGAGCAGTACTTC.

The chain carries TRBV24-1 and TRBJ2-5, with 7 nucleotides matching TRBD2. J was trimmed by 2 bases and V by 9 bases; bases with no gene match: 14. This CDR3 spans 16 amino acids. Per germline, CDR1 KGHDR and CDR2 SFDVKD. The DNA of the CDR3 is TGTGCCACCGGGTCCGCTATCGGGAGGACTCAAGAGACCCAGTACTTC. It yields the protein CATGSAIGRTQETQYF.

The chain carries TRBV7-2 and TRBJ2-3; D gene ambiguous. Germline V gene sequence: CDR1 SGHTA, CDR2 FQGNSA. V gave up 5 bases and J gave up 2 bases, with 14 bases separating them. The CDR3 loop spans 15 amino acids. The CDR3 loop reads CASSIRLPHTDTQYF. The CDR3 DNA reads TGTGCCAGCAGCATAAGACTCCCCCACACAGATACGCAGTATTTT.

In this sample, this clonotype turned up a few times. One end of the junction is discordant with germline, which a read error may explain. The chain recombines TRBV5-1 with TRBJ1-4, with 7 bases matching TRBD1. Looked up from germline, CDR1 is SGHRS and CDR2 is YFSETQ. The CDR3 sequence is 15 residues long. The CDR3 spells CASSLCRTLRTGDLF. In DNA, the CDR3 is TGCGCCAGCAGCTTATGCCGGACGCTTCGGACAGGTGACCTCTTT.

The chain combines TRBV7-6 with TRBJ2-1; D tentatively fits TRBD1 or TRBD2 (6 bases each). CDR1 is SGHVS, CDR2 FNYEAQ, per germline. The V gene lost 5 bases and the J gene lost 0 bases, with 20 bases spanning the gap. The CDR3 extends over 18 amino acids. The CDR3 DNA follows: TGTGCCAGCAGCCACCCGGACAGTGGGGGGAGCTCCTACAATGAGCAGTTCTTC. It is translated as CASSHPDSGGSSYNEQFF.